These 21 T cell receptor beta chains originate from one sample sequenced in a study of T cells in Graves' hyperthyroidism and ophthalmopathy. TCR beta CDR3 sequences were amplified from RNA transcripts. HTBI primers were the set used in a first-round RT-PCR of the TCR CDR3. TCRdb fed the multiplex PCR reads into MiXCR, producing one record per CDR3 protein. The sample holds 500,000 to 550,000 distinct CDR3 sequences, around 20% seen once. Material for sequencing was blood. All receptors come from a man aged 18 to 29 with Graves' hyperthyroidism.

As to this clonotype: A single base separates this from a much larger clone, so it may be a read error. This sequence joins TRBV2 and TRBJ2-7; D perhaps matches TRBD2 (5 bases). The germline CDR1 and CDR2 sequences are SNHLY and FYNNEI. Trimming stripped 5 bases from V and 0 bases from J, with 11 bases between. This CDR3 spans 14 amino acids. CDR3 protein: CASSYRGCSYEQYF. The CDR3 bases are TGTGCCAGCAGTTACCGGGGATGCTCCTACGAGCAGTACTTC.

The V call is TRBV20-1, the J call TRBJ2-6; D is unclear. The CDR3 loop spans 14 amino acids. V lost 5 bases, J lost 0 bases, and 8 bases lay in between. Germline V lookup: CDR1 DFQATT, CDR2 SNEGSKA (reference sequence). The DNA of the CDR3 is TGCAGTGCTGTCTCGAGCTCTGGGGCCAACGTCCTGACTTTC. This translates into CSAVSSSGANVLTF.

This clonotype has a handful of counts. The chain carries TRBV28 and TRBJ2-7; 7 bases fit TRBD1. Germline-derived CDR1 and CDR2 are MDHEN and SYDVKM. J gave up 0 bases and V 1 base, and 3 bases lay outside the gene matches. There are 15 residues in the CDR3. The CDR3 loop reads CASSLSWDSSYEQYF. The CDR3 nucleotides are TGTGCCAGCAGTTTATCCTGGGACAGCTCCTACGAGCAGTACTTC.

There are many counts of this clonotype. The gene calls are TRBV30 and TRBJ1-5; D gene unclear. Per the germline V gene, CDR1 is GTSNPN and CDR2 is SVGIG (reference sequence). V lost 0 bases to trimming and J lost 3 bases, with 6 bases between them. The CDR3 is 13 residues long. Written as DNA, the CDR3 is TGTGCCTGGAGTGTAACGAACAATCAGCCCCAGCATTTT. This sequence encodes CAWSVTNNQPQHF.

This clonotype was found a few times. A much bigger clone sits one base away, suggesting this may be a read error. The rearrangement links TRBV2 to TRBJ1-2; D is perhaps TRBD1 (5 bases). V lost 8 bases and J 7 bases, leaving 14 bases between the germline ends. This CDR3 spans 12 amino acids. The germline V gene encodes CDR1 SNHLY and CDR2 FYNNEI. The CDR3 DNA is TGTGCCAGCCTGGCAGGGATGGGTGGCTACACCTTC. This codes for CASLAGMGGYTF.

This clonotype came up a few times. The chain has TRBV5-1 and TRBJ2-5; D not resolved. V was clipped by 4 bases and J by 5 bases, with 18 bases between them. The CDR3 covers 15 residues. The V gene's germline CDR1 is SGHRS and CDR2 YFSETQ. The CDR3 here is CASSLHRLGYETQYF. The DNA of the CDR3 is TGCGCCAGCAGCCTCCATCGGTTGGGGTACGAGACCCAGTACTTC.

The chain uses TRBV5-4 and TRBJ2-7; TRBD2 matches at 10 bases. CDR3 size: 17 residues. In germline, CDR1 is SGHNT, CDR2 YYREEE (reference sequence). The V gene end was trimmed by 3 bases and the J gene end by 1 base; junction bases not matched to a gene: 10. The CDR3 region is CASSWDSRTSGSYEQYF. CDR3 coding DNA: TGTGCCAGCAGCTGGGATAGCAGGACTAGCGGTTCCTACGAGCAGTACTTC. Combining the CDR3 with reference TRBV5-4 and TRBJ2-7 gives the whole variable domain ETGVTQSPTHLIKTRGQQVTLRCSSQSGHNTVSWYQQALGQGPQFIFQYYREEENGRGNFPPRFSGLQFPNYSSELNVNALELDDSALYLCASSWDSRTSGSYEQYFGPGTRLTVT.

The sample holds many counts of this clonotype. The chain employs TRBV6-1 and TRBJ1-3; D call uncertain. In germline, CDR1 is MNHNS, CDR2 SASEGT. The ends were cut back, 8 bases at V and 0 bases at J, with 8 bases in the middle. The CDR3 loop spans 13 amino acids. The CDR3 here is CASVAYSGNTIYF. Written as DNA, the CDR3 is TGTGCCAGCGTGGCCTACTCTGGAAACACCATATATTTT.

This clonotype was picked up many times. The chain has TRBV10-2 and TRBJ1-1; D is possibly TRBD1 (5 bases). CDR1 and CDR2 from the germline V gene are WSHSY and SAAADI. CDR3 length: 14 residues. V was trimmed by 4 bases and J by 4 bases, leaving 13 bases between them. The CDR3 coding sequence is TGCGCCAGCAGTGTGAAGAGGGGAAGCACTGAAGCTTTCTTT. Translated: CASSVKRGSTEAFF.

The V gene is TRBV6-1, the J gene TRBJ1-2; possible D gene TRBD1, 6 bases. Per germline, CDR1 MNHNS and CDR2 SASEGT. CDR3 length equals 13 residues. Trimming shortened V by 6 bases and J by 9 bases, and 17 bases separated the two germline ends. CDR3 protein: CASSDRHRARYTF. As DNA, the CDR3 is TGTGCCAGCAGCGATAGGCACAGGGCGCGCTACACCTTC.

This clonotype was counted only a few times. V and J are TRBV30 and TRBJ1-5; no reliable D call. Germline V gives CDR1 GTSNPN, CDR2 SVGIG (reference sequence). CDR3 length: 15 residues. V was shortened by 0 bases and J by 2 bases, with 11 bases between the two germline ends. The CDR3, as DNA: TGTGCCTGGAGTGTTAGTGGGTTAGGCAATCAGCCCCAGCATTTT. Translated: CAWSVSGLGNQPQHF.

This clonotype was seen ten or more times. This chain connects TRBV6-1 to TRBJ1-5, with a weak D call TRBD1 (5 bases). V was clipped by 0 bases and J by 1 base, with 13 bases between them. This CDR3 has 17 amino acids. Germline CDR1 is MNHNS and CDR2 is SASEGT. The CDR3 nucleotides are TGTGCCAGCAGTGAAGCTTATCAGGGAGTCAGCAATCAGCCCCAGCATTTT. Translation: CASSEAYQGVSNQPQHF.

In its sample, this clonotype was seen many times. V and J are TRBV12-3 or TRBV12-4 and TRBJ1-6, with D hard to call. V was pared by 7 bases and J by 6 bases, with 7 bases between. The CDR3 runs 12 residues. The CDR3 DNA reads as TGTGCCAGCAACCGACCTAATTCACCCCTCCACTTT. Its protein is CASNRPNSPLHF.

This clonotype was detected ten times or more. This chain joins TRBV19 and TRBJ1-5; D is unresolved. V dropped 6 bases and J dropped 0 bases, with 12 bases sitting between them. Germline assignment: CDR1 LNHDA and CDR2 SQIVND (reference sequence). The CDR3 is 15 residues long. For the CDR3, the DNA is TGTGCCAGTAGAACCGACACAGATAGCAATCAGCCCCAGCATTTT. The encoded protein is CASRTDTDSNQPQHF. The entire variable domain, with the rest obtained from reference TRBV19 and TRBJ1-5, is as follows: DGGITQSPKYLFRKEGQNVTLSCEQNLNHDAMYWYRQDPGQGLRLIYYSQIVNDFQKGDIAEGYSVSREKKESFPLTVTSAQKNPTAFYLCASRTDTDSNQPQHFGDGTRLSIL.

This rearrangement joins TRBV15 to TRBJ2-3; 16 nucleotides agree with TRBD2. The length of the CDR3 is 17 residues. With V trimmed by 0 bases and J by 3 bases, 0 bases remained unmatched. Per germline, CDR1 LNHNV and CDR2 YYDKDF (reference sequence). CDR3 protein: CATSREGLAGGTDTQYF. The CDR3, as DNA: TGTGCCACCAGCAGAGAGGGACTAGCGGGGGGGACAGATACGCAGTATTTT.

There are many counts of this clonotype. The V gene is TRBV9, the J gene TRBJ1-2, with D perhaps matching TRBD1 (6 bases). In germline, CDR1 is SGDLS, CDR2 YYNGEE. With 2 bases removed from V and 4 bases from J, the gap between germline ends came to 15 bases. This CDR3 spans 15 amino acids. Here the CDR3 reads CASSVGGHQAYGYTF. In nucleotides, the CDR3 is TGTGCCAGCAGCGTGGGGGGACATCAAGCCTATGGCTACACCTTC. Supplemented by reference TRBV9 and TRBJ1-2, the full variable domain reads DSGVTQTPKHLITATGQRVTLRCSPRSGDLSVYWYQQSLDQGLQFLIQYYNGEERAKGNILERFSAQQFPDLHSELNLSSLELGDSALYFCASSVGGHQAYGYTFGSGTRLTVV.

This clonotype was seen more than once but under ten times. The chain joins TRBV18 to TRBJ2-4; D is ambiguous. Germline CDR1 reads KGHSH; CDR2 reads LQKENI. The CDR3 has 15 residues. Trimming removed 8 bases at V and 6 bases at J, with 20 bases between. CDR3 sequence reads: CASAPTPPFGNIQYF. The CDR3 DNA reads TGTGCCAGCGCCCCGACTCCTCCTTTCGGAAACATTCAGTACTTC. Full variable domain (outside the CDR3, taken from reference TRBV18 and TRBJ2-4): NAGVMQNPRHLVRRRGQEARLRCSPMKGHSHVYWYRQLPEEGLKFMVYLQKENIIDESGMPKERFSAEFPKEGPSILRIQQVVRGDSAAYFCASAPTPPFGNIQYFGAGTRLSVL.

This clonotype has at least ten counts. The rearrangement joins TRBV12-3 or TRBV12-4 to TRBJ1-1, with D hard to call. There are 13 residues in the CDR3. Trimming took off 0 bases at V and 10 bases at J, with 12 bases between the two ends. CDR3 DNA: TGTGCCAGCAGTTTAGCGCGATCCTCCGGAGCTTTCTTT. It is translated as CASSLARSSGAFF.

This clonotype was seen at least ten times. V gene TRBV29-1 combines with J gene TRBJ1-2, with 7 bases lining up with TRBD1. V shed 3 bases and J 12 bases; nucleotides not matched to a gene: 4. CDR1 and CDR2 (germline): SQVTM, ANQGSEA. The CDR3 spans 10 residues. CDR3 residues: CSVDLQGDTF. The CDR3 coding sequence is TGCAGCGTTGATCTCCAGGGGGACACCTTC.

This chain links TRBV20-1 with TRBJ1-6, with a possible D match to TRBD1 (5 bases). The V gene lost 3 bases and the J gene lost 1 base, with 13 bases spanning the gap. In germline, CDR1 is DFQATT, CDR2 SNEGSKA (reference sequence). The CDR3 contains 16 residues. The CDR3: CSARGGTDSYNSPLHF. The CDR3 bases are TGCAGTGCTAGGGGGGGAACCGATTCCTATAATTCACCCCTCCACTTT.

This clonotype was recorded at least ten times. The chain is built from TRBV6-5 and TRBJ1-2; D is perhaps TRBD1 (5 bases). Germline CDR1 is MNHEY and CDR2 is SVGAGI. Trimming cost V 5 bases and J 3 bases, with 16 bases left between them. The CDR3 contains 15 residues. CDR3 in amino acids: CASSPTHLGDYGYTF. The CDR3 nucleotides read TGTGCCAGCAGTCCGACTCATCTGGGGGACTATGGCTACACCTTC.